These 4 T cell receptor beta chains originate from one sample sequenced in a study of blood T cell repertoires in COVID-19. Sequenced by immunoSEQ multiplex PCR; TCRdb stores in-frame clones only, minus some. Of some 180,000 clones in the sample, 80% are singletons; the top ten hold approximately 15%. The sequenced sample consisted of PBMCs or T cells enriched from blood (not recorded which). The receptors derive from a man in his fifties or sixties who had been exposed to COVID-19.

The J gene is TRBJ2-5, the V gene TRBV9; 15 nucleotides align to TRBD2. The V and J ends lost 3 bases and 5 bases, in that order; junction bases with no gene match: 5. Germline CDR1 is SGDLS and CDR2 is YYNGEE. The CDR3 has 16 residues. CDR3 sequence: CASSEGTSGRWETQYF. CDR3 bases: TGTGCCAGCAGCGAGGGGACTAGCGGGAGGTGGGAGACCCAGTACTTC.

The chain couples TRBV28 to TRBJ2-2, with 9 bases fitting TRBD1. V was pared by 6 bases and J by 4 bases, with 6 bases of the junction left unmatched. The CDR3 is 15 residues long. Germline CDR1 and CDR2: MDHEN and SYDVKM. The CDR3 region is CASSSQGAGTGELFF. CDR3 sequence (DNA): TGTGCCAGCAGCTCACAGGGGGCGGGCACCGGGGAGCTGTTTTTT.

As concerns this clone: Sequence at one end of the junction differs from germline and may be a read error. The V gene is TRBV6-5, the J gene TRBJ2-7, with a weak D call TRBD2 (6 bases). CDR1 is MNHEY and CDR2 is SVGAGI in the germline V gene. This CDR3 is built from 13 residues. CDR3 region: CASSDSRGSEQYF. DNA for the CDR3: TGTGCCAGCAGTGACTCGCGGGGTTCCGAGCAGTACTTC.

The chain combines TRBV5-8 with TRBJ2-5; D may be TRBD2 (6 bases). With 0 bases removed from V and 3 bases from J, the gap between germline ends came to 9 bases. Germline CDR1 and CDR2: SGHTS and YDEGEE. The CDR3 is made up of 14 amino acids. CDR3 DNA: TGTGCCAGCAGCTTGGGGGGACTGGAAGAGACCCAGTACTTC. Its translation: CASSLGGLEETQYF. The full variable domain, in which reference TRBV5-8 and TRBJ2-5 provide the parts outside the CDR3, is EAGVTQSPTHLIKTRGQQATLRCSPISGHTSVYWYQQALGLGLQFLLWYDEGEERNRGNFPPRFSGRQFPNYSSELNVNALELEDSALYLCASSLGGLEETQYFGPGTRLLVL.